The source of this TCR beta chain is a study of human T cells and chemical hapten exposure. Time point defined: patch test 2, 6 weeks after DPC sensitization. Treatment in this sample: therapeutic diphenylcyclopropenone sensitization with weekly scalp DPC. One entry per CDR3 protein results from TCRdb running MiXCR on the RACE reads. Altogether hundreds of thousands of distinct CDR3 sequences are present, about 6% being singletons, with the ten largest covering about 6%. With 6 bases removed from V and 3 bases from J, the gap between germline ends came to 21 bases. Germline CDR1 reads SQVTM; CDR2 reads ANQGSEA. This CDR3 spans 16 amino acids. Many counts were recorded for this clonotype.

This chain uses TRBV29-1 with TRBJ2-1; D is perhaps TRBD2 (5 bases). This specimen consisted of whole blood, obtained in connection with sensitization to the hapten diphenylcyclopropenone (DPC). This receptor was obtained from a woman aged 18-35 years with alopecia areata. Some clones in this sample may be carry-over from other donors' samples. CDR3 DNA sequence: TGCAGCGTCCTCCGAACCTGGATTCGGGACTACAATGAGCAGTTCTTC. Protein: CSVLRTWIRDYNEQFF.